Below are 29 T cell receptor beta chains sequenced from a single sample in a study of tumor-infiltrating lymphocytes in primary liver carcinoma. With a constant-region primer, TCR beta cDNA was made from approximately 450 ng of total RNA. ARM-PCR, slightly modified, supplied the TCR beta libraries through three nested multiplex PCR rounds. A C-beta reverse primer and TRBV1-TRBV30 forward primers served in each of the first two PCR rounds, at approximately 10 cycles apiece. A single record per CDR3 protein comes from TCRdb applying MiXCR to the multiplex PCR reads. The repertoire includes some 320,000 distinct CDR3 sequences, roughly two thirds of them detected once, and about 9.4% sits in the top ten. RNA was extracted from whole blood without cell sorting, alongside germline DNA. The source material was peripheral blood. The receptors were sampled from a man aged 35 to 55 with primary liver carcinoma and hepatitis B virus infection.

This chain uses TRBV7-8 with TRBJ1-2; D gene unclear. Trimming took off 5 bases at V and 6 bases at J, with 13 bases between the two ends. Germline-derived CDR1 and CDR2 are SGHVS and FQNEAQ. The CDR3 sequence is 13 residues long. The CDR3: CASSIRSMDGYTF. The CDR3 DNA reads TGTGCCAGCAGCATCCGGTCGATGGATGGCTACACCTTC.

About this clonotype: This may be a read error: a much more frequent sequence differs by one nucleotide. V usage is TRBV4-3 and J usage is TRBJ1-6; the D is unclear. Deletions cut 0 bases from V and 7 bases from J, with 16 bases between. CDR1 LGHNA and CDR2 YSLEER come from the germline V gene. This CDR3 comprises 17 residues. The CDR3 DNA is TGCGCCAGCAGCCAAGATCGTCCGACATGGACGAATTCACCCCTCCACTTT. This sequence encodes CASSQDRPTWTNSPLHF.

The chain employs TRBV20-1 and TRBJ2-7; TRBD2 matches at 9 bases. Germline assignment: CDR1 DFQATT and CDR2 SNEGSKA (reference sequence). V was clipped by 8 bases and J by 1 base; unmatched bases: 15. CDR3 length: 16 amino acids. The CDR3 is CSSFWTAGGVSYEQYF. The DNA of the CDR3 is TGCAGTTCTTTTTGGACAGCGGGAGGCGTATCCTACGAGCAGTACTTC.

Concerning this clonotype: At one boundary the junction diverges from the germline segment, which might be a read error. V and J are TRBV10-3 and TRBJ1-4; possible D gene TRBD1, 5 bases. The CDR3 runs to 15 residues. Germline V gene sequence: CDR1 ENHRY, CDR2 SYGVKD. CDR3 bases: TGTGCCATCGGTGAGTCAAGGGGCCCTAATGAAAAACTGTTTTTT. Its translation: CAIGESRGPNEKLFF.

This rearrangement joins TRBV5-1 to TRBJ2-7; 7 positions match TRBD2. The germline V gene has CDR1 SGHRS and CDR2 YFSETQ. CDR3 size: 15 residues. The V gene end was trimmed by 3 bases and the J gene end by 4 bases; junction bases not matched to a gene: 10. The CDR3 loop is CASSSAWGAGYEQYF. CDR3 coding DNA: TGCGCCAGCAGCTCGGCGTGGGGAGCGGGATACGAGCAGTACTTC.

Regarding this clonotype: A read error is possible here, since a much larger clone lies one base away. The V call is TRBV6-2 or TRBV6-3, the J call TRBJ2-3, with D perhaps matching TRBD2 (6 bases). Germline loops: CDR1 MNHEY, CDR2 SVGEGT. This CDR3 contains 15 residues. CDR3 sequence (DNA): TGTGTCAGCAGTGAAGGAGGGAGAGGGGCCGATACGCAGTATTTT. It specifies CVSSEGGRGADTQYF.

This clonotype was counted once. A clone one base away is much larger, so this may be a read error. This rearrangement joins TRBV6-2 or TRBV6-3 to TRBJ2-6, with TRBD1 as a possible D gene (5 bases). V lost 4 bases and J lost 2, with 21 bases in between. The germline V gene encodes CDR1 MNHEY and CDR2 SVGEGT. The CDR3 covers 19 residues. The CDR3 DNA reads TGTGCCAGCAGTTCGCGGATAGGGGCCGTCCCCACTGGGGCCAACGTCCTGACTTTC. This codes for CASSSRIGAVPTGANVLTF.

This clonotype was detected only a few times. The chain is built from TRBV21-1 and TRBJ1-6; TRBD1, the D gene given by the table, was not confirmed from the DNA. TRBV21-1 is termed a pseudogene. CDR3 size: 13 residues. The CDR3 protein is CASSRTGQSPLHF. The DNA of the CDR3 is TGTGCCAGCAGCAGAACAGGGCAATCACCCCTCCACTTT.

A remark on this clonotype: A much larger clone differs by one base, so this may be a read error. CDR3 nucleotide sequence: TGTGCCAGCACCTCGGGAGTAGCGGGGTACAATGAGCAGTTCTTC. Its protein is CASTSGVAGYNEQFF. The chain carries TRBV6-2 or TRBV6-3 and TRBJ2-1; TRBD2 agrees at 8 bases. V shed 7 bases and J 4 bases; nucleotides not matched to a gene: 9. The CDR3 length is 15 residues. Germline CDR1 MNHEY, CDR2 SVGEGT.

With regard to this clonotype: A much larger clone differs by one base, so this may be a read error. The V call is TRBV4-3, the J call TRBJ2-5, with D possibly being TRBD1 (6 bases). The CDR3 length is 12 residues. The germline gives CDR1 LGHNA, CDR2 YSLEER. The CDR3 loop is CASCQGQGPQYF. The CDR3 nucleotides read TGCGCCAGCTGCCAAGGTCAGGGGCCCCAGTACTTC.

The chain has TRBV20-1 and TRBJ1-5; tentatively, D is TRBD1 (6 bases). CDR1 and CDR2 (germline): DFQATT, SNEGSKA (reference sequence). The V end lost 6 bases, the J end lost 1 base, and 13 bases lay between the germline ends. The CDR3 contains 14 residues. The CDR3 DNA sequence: TGCAGTGCCCAGGGGACTGCGAGCAATCAGCCCCAGCATTTT. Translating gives CSAQGTASNQPQHF.

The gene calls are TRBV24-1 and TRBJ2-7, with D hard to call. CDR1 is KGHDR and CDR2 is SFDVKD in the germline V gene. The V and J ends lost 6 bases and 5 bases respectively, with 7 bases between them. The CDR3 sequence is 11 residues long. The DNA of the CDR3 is TGTGCCACCAGTTTTTTGGACGAGCAGTACTTC. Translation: CATSFLDEQYF.

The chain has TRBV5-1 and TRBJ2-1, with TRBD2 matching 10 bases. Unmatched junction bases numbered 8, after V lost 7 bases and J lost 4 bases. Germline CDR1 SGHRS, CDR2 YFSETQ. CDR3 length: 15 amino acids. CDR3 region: CASAPRTSGYNEQFF. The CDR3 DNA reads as TGCGCCAGCGCCCCTCGGACTAGCGGATACAATGAGCAGTTCTTC.

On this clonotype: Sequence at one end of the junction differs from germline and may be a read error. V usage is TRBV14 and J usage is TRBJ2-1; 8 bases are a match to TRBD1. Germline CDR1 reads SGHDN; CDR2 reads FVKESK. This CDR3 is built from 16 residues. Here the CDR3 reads CASSQDRQGAANDQFF. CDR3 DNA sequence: TGTGCCAGCAGCCAAGATCGGCAGGGGGCGGCGAATGATCAGTTCTTC.

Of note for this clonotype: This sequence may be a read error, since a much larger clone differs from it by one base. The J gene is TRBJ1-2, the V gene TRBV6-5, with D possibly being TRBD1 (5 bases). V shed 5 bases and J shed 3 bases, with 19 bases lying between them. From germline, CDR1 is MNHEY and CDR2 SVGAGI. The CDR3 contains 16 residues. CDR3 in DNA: TGTGCCAGCAGTCCGACCCGGGCAGGGAAACACTATGGCTACACCTTC. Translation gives CASSPTRAGKHYGYTF.

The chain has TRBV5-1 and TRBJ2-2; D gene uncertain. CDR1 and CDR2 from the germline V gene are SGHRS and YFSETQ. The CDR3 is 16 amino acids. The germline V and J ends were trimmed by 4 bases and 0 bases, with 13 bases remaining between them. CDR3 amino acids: CASSNYSPANTGELFF. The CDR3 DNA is TGCGCCAGCAGCAATTACAGTCCCGCGAACACCGGGGAGCTGTTTTTT.

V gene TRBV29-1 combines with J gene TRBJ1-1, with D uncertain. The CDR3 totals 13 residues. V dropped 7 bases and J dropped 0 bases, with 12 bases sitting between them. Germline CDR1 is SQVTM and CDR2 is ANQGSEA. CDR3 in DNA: TGCAGCGGCTCTCCCGACATGAACACTGAAGCTTTCTTT. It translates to CSGSPDMNTEAFF.

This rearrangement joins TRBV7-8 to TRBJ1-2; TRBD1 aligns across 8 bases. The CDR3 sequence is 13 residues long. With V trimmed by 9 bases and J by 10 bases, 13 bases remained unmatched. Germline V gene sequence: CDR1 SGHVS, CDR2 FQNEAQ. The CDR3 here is CARSRGLQGDYTF. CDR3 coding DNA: TGTGCCAGGAGCAGGGGTTTACAGGGGGACTACACCTTC.

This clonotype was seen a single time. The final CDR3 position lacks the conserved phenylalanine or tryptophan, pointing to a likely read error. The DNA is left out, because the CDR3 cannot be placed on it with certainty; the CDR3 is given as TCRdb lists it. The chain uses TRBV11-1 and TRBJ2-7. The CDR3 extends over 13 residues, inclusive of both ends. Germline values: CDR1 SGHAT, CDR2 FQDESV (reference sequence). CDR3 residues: CASRLTGLYEQYL.

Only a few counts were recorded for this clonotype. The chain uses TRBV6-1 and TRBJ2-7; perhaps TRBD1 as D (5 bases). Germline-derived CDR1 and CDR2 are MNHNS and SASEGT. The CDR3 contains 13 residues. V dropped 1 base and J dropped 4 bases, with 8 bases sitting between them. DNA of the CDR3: TGTGCCAGCAGTGAAGAGGGGTTATACGAGCAGTACTTC. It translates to CASSEEGLYEQYF.

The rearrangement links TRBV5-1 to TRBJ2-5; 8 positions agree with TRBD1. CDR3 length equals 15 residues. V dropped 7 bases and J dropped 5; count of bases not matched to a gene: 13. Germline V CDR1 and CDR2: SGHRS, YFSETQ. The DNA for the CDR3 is TGCGCCAGCCGTGCACAGGGGGGCTCGGAGGAGACCCAGTACTTC. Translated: CASRAQGGSEETQYF.

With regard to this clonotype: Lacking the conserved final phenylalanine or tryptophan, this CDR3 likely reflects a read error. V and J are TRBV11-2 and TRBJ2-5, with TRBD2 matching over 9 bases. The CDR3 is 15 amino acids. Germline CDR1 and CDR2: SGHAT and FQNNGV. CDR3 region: CASNLALAGGETQYL. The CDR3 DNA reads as TGTGCCAGCAACTTAGCACTAGCGGGTGGAGAGACCCAGTACTTA.

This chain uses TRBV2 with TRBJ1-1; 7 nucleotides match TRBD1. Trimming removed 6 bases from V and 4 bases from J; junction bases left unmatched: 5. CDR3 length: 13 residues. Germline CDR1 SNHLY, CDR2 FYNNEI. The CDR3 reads CASRNRGTTEAFF. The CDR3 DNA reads TGTGCCAGCAGAAACAGGGGAACCACTGAAGCTTTCTTT. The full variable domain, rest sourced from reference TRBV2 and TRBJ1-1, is EPEVTQTPSHQVTQMGQEVILRCVPISNHLYFYWYRQILGQKVEFLVSFYNNEISEKSEIFDDQFSVERPDGSNFTLKIRSTKLEDSAMYFCASRNRGTTEAFFGQGTRLTVV.

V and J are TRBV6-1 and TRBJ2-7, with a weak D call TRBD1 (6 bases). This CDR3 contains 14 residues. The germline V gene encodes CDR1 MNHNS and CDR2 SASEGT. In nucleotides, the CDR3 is TGTGACGGCACAGACAGGCCCAAGACCTACGAGCAGTACTTC. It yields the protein CDGTDRPKTYEQYF.

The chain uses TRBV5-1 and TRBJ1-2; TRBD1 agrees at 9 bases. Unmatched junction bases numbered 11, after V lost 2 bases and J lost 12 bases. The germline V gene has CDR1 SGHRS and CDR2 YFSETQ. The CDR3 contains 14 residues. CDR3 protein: CASSFGDRADEDTF. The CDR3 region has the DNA TGCGCCAGCAGCTTTGGGGACAGGGCTGACGAAGACACCTTC. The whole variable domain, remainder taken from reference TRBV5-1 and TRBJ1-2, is KAGVTQTPRYLIKTRGQQVTLSCSPISGHRSVSWYQQTPGQGLQFLFEYFSETQRNKGNFPGRFSGRQFSNSRSEMNVSTLELGDSALYLCASSFGDRADEDTFGSGTRLTVV.

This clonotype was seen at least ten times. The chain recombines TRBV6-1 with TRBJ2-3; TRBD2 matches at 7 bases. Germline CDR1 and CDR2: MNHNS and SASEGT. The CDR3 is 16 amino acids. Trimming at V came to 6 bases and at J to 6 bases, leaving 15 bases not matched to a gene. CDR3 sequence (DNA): TGTGCCAGCAGGGCCCCGCAGGCGGGAGATCGCGATACGCAGTATTTT. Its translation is CASRAPQAGDRDTQYF.

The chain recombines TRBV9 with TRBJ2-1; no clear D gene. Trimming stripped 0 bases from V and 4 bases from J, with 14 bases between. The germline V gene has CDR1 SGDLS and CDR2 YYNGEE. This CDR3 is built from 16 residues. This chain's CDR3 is CASSVDHTDLYNEQFF. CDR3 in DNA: TGTGCCAGCAGCGTAGATCATACAGACCTTTACAATGAGCAGTTCTTC.

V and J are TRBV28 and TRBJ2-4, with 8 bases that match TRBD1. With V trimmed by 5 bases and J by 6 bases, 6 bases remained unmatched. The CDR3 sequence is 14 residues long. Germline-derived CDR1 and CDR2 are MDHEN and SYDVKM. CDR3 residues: CASSTTGQGNIQYF. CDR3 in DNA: TGTGCCAGCAGTACAACCGGACAGGGAAACATTCAGTACTTC.

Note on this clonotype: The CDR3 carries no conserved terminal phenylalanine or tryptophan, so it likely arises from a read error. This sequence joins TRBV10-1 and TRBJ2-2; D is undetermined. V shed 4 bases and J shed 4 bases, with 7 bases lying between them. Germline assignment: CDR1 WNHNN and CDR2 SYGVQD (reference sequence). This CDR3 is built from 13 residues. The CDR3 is CASSGVTTGELFS. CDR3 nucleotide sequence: TGCGCCAGCAGTGGGGTGACCACCGGGGAGCTGTTTTCT.